The T cell receptor (beta chain) under discussion was sequenced for a study of blood T cell repertoires in COVID-19. Background on the study: There were acute and convalescent COVID-19 samples, and they came from the United States, Italy and Spain. PBMCs, B-cell-depleted T cells, or T cells were the source of the cDNA or gDNA that made up the material.

The CDR3 length is 15 residues. CDR1 is SEHNR and CDR2 is FQNEAQ in the germline V gene (reference sequence). Trimming took 4 bases from V and 5 from J; bases not matched to a gene: 6. Authors' analysis steps: From reference gene primer amplification, estimates of nucleated cell counts were derived. The protocol was immunoSEQ multiplex PCR, while the TCRdb copy is restricted to in-frame clones and leaves out a portion. The D gene and trimming were derived from the DNA, and the V and J assignments and clone size from that table. The sample has 120,000 or so clones; approximately 80% are singletons. Sequencing was done on a sample of peripheral blood. The chain couples TRBV7-9 to TRBJ2-7, with 12 nucleotides matching TRBD1. This TCR came from a man aged 45-65 years with acute or convalescent COVID-19. CDR3: CASSSGTGGWDEQYF. The CDR3 nucleotides are TGTGCCAGCAGCTCAGGGACAGGGGGCTGGGACGAGCAGTACTTC.